A selection of T cell receptor beta chains follows, all from one sample in a study of shared clonotypes between healthy human individuals. The protocol was immunoSEQ multiplex PCR, while the TCRdb copy is restricted to in-frame clones and leaves out a portion. The sample lists around 2,000,000 clones, just under 95% occurring once. Sequenced sample: naive CD8+ T cells sorted from blood. The receptors were gathered from a man between 18 and 35 years old in good health. The CDR3 runs from the conserved cysteine through the conserved F or W. The order of the fields is V gene, J gene, CDR3 length, D gene, CDR3 protein, CDR3 DNA. D genes are given only for firm matches.

>TRBV27|TRBJ1-2|13|NA
CASSLGTYYGYTF
TGTGCCAGCAGTCTAGGGACATACTATGGCTACACCTTC
>TRBV11-2|TRBJ2-7|15|NA
CASSLSGPYLYEQYF
TGTGCCAGCAGCTTATCAGGGCCCTACCTTTACGAGCAGTACTTC
>TRBV2|TRBJ2-7|15|NA
CASSEGQGSSYEQYF
TGTGCCAGCAGTGAAGGTCAGGGGAGCTCCTACGAGCAGTACTTC
>TRBV5-6|TRBJ2-2|16|NA
CASSLGVSGSSGELFF
TGTGCCAGCAGCCTTGGTGTGTCGGGGAGCTCCGGGGAGCTGTTTTTT
>TRBV7-9|TRBJ1-3|13|NA
CASTAVVGNTIYF
TGTGCCAGCACTGCCGTGGTCGGAAACACCATATATTTT
>TRBV11-2|TRBJ1-4|13|NA
CASSYTSDEKLFF
TGTGCCAGCAGCTACACTTCGGATGAAAAACTGTTTTTT
>TRBV10-3|TRBJ1-3|13|NA
CAMRPGSGNTIYF
TGTGCCATGAGGCCGGGCTCTGGAAACACCATATATTTT
>TRBV9|TRBJ2-5|14|NA
CASSVDGSGETQYF
TGTGCCAGCAGCGTAGACGGGTCGGGGGAGACCCAGTACTTC
>TRBV2|TRBJ2-3|16|TRBD1
CASRAGQGGSTDTQYF
TGTGCCAGCAGGGCGGGACAGGGGGGTAGCACAGATACGCAGTATTTT
>TRBV10-3|TRBJ2-7|14|NA
CAIKETGLSYEQYF
TGTGCCATCAAGGAGACCGGACTCTCCTACGAGCAGTACTTC